The 22 T cell receptor beta chains in this list originate from one sample, sequenced in a study of persistence of HIV-infected CD4 T cells. These receptors' targets are unknown. Cells were stimulated nonspecifically with anti-CD3/anti-CD28 magnetic beads. Responding CD4+ T cells were sorted by upregulation of both CD40 ligand and CD69. Sequencing used immunoSEQ version 4 in survey mode. Libraries were prepared by immunoSEQ multiplex PCR; TCRdb keeps only in-frame clonotypes and omits some of them. The repertoire holds 35,000 to 50,000 clones, with more than 85% as singletons. The source material was CD4+ T cells sorted from PBMCs after roughly 19-hour stimulation, sampled from a patient who received antiretroviral therapy. These receptors all stem from an adult man with HIV who was CMV-seropositive.

Only one count was recorded for this clone. The J gene is TRBJ1-1, the V gene TRBV19; D is uncertain. Looked up from germline, CDR1 is LNHDA and CDR2 is SQIVND (reference sequence). The CDR3 runs 15 residues. Trimming took off 5 bases at V and 1 base at J, with 14 bases between the two ends. CDR3 coding DNA: TGTGCCAGTAGTCCCCGGTGGCAGGAGAACACTGAAGCTTTCTTT. As protein: CASSPRWQENTEAFF. The full variable domain, with the rest looked up from reference TRBV19 and TRBJ1-1, is DGGITQSPKYLFRKEGQNVTLSCEQNLNHDAMYWYRQDPGQGLRLIYYSQIVNDFQKGDIAEGYSVSREKKESFPLTVTSAQKNPTAFYLCASSPRWQENTEAFFGQGTRLTVV.

The genes are TRBV9 and TRBJ1-2; 8 bases align to TRBD1. Germline values: CDR1 SGDLS, CDR2 YYNGEE. V gave up 0 bases and J gave up 5 bases; unmatched junction bases: 9. CDR3 size: 16 residues. CDR3 sequence: CASSVDGQGRKYGYTF. CDR3 nucleotide sequence: TGTGCCAGCAGCGTAGACGGACAGGGAAGGAAGTATGGCTACACCTTC.

The gene calls are TRBV3-1 (or the pseudogene TRBV3-2) and TRBJ2-3, with TRBD2 matching over 11 bases. In germline, CDR1 is LGHDT, CDR2 YNNKEL (reference sequence). With 0 bases clipped from V and 2 bases from J, the junction kept 4 bases outside the gene matches. This CDR3 is built from 17 residues. The CDR3, as DNA: TGTGCCAGCAGCCAAGATCTACTAGCGGGGGCCACAGATACGCAGTATTTT. It encodes CASSQDLLAGATDTQYF.

The chain has TRBV5-1 and TRBJ2-1, with TRBD2 identical over 12 bases. After removal of 5 bases from V and 13 bases from J, the junction contained 13 bases not matched to a gene. Germline assignment: CDR1 SGHRS and CDR2 YFSETQ. CDR3 length equals 15 residues. In DNA, the CDR3 is TGCGCCAGCAGTCCGGTGACTAGCGGGGGATTTGGACAGTTCTTC. The encoded protein is CASSPVTSGGFGQFF.

This chain joins TRBV5-5 and TRBJ2-3, with TRBD2 as a possible D gene (6 bases). The CDR3 contains 15 residues. V was cut by 1 base and J by 0 bases, with 9 bases left in between. Germline V lookup: CDR1 SGHKS, CDR2 YYEKEE (reference sequence). CDR3 sequence (DNA): TGTGCCAGCAGCTTGCCGGGGAGGAGCACAGATACGCAGTATTTT. Its translation: CASSLPGRSTDTQYF.

V is TRBV19 and J is TRBJ1-1; D is possibly TRBD1 (5 bases). The length of the CDR3 is 13 residues. V was clipped by 4 bases and J by 5 bases, with 11 bases between them. Germline lookup yields CDR1 LNHDA and CDR2 SQIVND (reference sequence). In nucleotides, the CDR3 is TGTGCCAGTAGTACCCAGGGAGGAACTGAAGCTTTCTTT. Its protein is CASSTQGGTEAFF.

The chain employs TRBV14 and TRBJ2-1; TRBD1 is a possible D gene (5 bases). The CDR3 covers 14 residues. Trimming removed 1 base at V and 14 bases at J, with 18 bases between. Looked up from germline, CDR1 is SGHDN and CDR2 is FVKESK. CDR3 region: CASSQVVAWQGKFF. The CDR3 region has the DNA TGTGCCAGCAGCCAAGTGGTGGCGTGGCAGGGAAAGTTCTTC.

The chain employs TRBV2 and TRBJ1-2; D unresolved. Germline CDR1 and CDR2: SNHLY and FYNNEI. The CDR3 loop spans 13 amino acids. The V and J ends lost 8 bases and 4 bases respectively, with 14 bases between them. The CDR3, as DNA: TGTGCCAGCTTATATGAACTTTCCTATGGCTACACCTTC. Its translation is CASLYELSYGYTF.

The chain is built from TRBV6-1 and TRBJ1-6; D is ambiguous. The V gene lost 1 base and the J gene lost 10 bases, with 11 bases spanning the gap. CDR1 and CDR2 from the germline V gene are MNHNS and SASEGT. This CDR3 region has 14 residues. CDR3 DNA sequence: TGTGCCAGCAGTGAAGTTCGTAGCGGGTCACCCCTCCACTTT. Amino acids: CASSEVRSGSPLHF.

V is TRBV6-1 and J is TRBJ2-2; 10 nucleotides match TRBD1. J was trimmed by 6 bases and V by 5 bases; bases with no gene match: 6. Germline assignment: CDR1 MNHNS and CDR2 SASEGT. The CDR3 is 15 amino acids. This CDR3 reads CASSTDRGLPGELFF. Here the CDR3 DNA reads TGTGCCAGCAGTACCGACAGGGGGCTGCCCGGGGAGCTGTTTTTT.

The CDR3 region is CASSLVGGNEQYF. Written as DNA, the CDR3 is TGTGCCAGCAGCTTGGTTGGCGGCAACGAGCAGTACTTC. The chain joins TRBV5-4 to TRBJ2-7; no reliable D call. Between the trimmed V and J ends, which lost 0 bases and 5 bases, there was a span of 9 bases. There are 13 residues in the CDR3. CDR1 SGHNT and CDR2 YYREEE come from the germline V gene (reference sequence).

This sequence joins TRBV18 and TRBJ2-7; 9 bases agree with TRBD1. CDR3 size: 15 residues. V lost 3 bases and J lost 3; bases outside the gene matches: 6. Germline lookup yields CDR1 KGHSH and CDR2 LQKENI. DNA of the CDR3: TGTGCCAGCTCACCTCTCGGGACAGGGAACTACGAGCAGTACTTC. Amino acid sequence: CASSPLGTGNYEQYF.

The chain combines TRBV2 with TRBJ1-6; no clear D gene. The CDR3 is 15 amino acids. In germline, CDR1 is SNHLY, CDR2 FYNNEI. The V gene lost 4 bases and the J gene lost 0 bases, with 7 bases spanning the gap. CDR3 amino acids: CASSGHSSYNSPLHF. The DNA of the CDR3 is TGTGCCAGCAGTGGGCACAGCTCCTATAATTCACCCCTCCACTTT. The whole variable domain, filled in from reference TRBV2 and TRBJ1-6, reads EPEVTQTPSHQVTQMGQEVILRCVPISNHLYFYWYRQILGQKVEFLVSFYNNEISEKSEIFDDQFSVERPDGSNFTLKIRSTKLEDSAMYFCASSGHSSYNSPLHFGNGTRLTVT.

The chain recombines TRBV7-9 with TRBJ1-6; D unclear. Germline V gene lookup returns CDR1 SEHNR and CDR2 FQNEAQ (reference sequence). The V end lost 3 bases, the J end lost 5 bases, and 5 bases lay between the germline ends. The CDR3 has 13 amino acids. CDR3 region: CASSFANNSPLHF. CDR3 bases: TGTGCCAGCAGCTTCGCTAATAATTCACCCCTCCACTTT. Drawing the rest from reference TRBV7-9 and TRBJ1-6, the complete variable domain is DTGVSQNPRHKITKRGQNVTFRCDPISEHNRLYWYRQTLGQGPEFLTYFQNEAQLEKSRLLSDRFSAERPKGSFSTLEIQRTEQGDSAMYLCASSFANNSPLHFGNGTRLTVT.

The V and J genes are TRBV10-3 and TRBJ2-1; 7 nucleotides align to TRBD2. CDR3 size: 13 residues. Unmatched junction bases numbered 1, after V lost 6 bases and J lost 2 bases. In germline, CDR1 is ENHRY, CDR2 SYGVKD. The CDR3 DNA sequence: TGTGCCATCAGGAGCGGGACCTACAATGAGCAGTTCTTC. Translating it yields CAIRSGTYNEQFF.

The CDR3, as DNA: TGTGCCAGCAGTATCGACAGGGGGCTGAGAGCTTTCTTT. Its protein product is CASSIDRGLRAFF. This chain uses TRBV6-5 with TRBJ1-1, with TRBD1 identical over 10 bases. Unmatched junction bases numbered 7, after V lost 5 bases and J lost 10 bases. The CDR3 totals 13 residues. Germline-derived CDR1 and CDR2 are MNHEY and SVGAGI.

The V call is TRBV18, the J call TRBJ1-2; possible D gene TRBD1, 5 bases. The germline V gene has CDR1 KGHSH and CDR2 LQKENI. V lost 6 bases and J lost 4, with 12 bases in between. The CDR3 contains 13 residues. Here the CDR3 reads CASSQGEAYGYTF. CDR3 sequence (DNA): TGTGCCAGCTCTCAAGGGGAGGCCTATGGCTACACCTTC.

The chain recombines TRBV30 with TRBJ1-2; 8 bases are shared with TRBD1. CDR1 is GTSNPN, CDR2 SVGIG, per germline (reference sequence). This CDR3 is 13 amino acids long. After removal of 8 bases from V and 2 bases from J, the junction contained 7 bases not matched to a gene. This CDR3 is CAAARQGNYGYTF. The CDR3 DNA sequence: TGTGCCGCGGCCCGACAGGGGAACTATGGCTACACCTTC.

This chain uses TRBV20-1 with TRBJ2-1; D unresolved. This CDR3 is built from 11 residues. Trimming took 5 bases from V and 4 from J, leaving 6 bases between them. Germline assignment: CDR1 DFQATT and CDR2 SNEGSKA (reference sequence). CDR3 nucleotide sequence: TGCAGTGCTGCCCGTTACAATGAGCAGTTCTTC. Translated: CSAARYNEQFF.

The rearrangement links TRBV6-5 to TRBJ1-2, with D tentatively TRBD1 (6 bases). Germline lookup yields CDR1 MNHEY and CDR2 SVGAGI. The CDR3 runs 13 residues. V was cut by 6 bases and J by 4 bases, with 12 bases left in between. The DNA for the CDR3 is TGTGCCAGCAGAGAGGGGGGCCCCTATGGCTACACCTTC. Translating it yields CASREGGPYGYTF.

The chain combines TRBV6-5 with TRBJ2-3; the match to TRBD1 covers 7 bases. The germline gives CDR1 MNHEY, CDR2 SVGAGI. The V and J ends lost 6 bases and 3 bases, in that order; junction bases with no gene match: 9. The CDR3 has 15 amino acids. Here the CDR3 DNA reads TGTGCCAGCAGGAAACCGGGACAGATGACAGATACGCAGTATTTT. Residues: CASRKPGQMTDTQYF.

This chain uses TRBV28 with TRBJ1-6; D call uncertain. V lost 8 bases to trimming and J lost 0 bases, with 14 bases between them. Looked up from germline, CDR1 is MDHEN and CDR2 is SYDVKM. The CDR3 length is 16 residues. The CDR3 sequence is CASGQGRASYNSPLHF. In DNA form, the CDR3 reads TGTGCCAGCGGTCAAGGACGGGCCTCCTATAATTCACCCCTCCACTTT.